The rows below give T cell receptor beta chains drawn from one sample of a study of shared clonotypes between healthy human individuals. Profiled with immunoSEQ multiplex PCR; TCRdb holds only in-frame clones, not every one. This table holds some 2.1 million clones, 93% found once. The specimen was naive CD8+ T cells from PBMCs. All receptors derive from a man between 18 and 29 years old in good health. Some clones in this sample may be carry-over from other donors' samples. Both conserved end residues are part of each CDR3. D genes are given only for firm matches. Clone size is given for some rows only: seen once, a few or many times, or a class if the clone is expanded.

D gene	V gene	J gene	clone size	CDR3 DNA	CDR3 protein
NA	TRBV27	TRBJ1-1	NA	TGTGCCAGCAGTTTAAGTTGGAGCCTGATGAACACTGAAGCTTTCTTT	CASSLSWSLMNTEAFF
TRBD1	TRBV7-9	TRBJ1-1	NA	TGTGCCAGCAGCTTAGTAGGGGGCGACACTGAAGCTTTCTTT	CASSLVGGDTEAFF
TRBD2	TRBV2	TRBJ2-5	NA	TGTGCCAGCAGTCATAGCGGGAGTCCTGGAGAGACCCAGTACTTC	CASSHSGSPGETQYF
TRBD1	TRBV4-1	TRBJ1-1	NA	TGCGCCAGCAGCCAAAGACAGGGGAACACTGAAGCTTTCTTT	CASSQRQGNTEAFF
NA	TRBV27	TRBJ1-1	NA	TGTGCCAGCGGGGGATCAGGGTCGGGCACTGAAGCTTTCTTT	CASGGSGSGTEAFF
NA	TRBV27	TRBJ1-5	NA	TGTGCCAGCAGTTTAGACCCGTACTCAAATCAGCCCCAGCATTTT	CASSLDPYSNQPQHF
NA	TRBV5-1	TRBJ2-7	NA	TGCGCCAGCAGCTTGGGACAGGGACTAAGCTCCTACGAGCAGTACTTC	CASSLGQGLSSYEQYF
NA	TRBV7-9	TRBJ1-2	NA	TGTGCCAGCAGCTTATCGAACGGGGGCTACACCTTC	CASSLSNGGYTF
NA	TRBV9	TRBJ2-2	few	TGTGCCAGCAAGGGCGGCAGGGAGGTCACAGGGGAGCTGTTTTTT	CASKGGREVTGELFF
TRBD2	TRBV27	TRBJ2-1	NA	TGTGCCAGCAGTTTGCGGGAGACTTACAATGAGCAGTTCTTC	CASSLRETYNEQFF
NA	TRBV27	TRBJ2-7	NA	TGTGCCAGCACCACCCTAGGAAAGTCCGAGCAGTACTTC	CASTTLGKSEQYF
NA	TRBV9	TRBJ2-1	NA	TGTGCCAGCAGCGTAGCGGGGGGCTGGGATGAGCAGTTCTTC	CASSVAGGWDEQFF
TRBD1	TRBV5-6	TRBJ1-5	NA	TGTGCCAGCAGCTCATACGGGACAGATGGAGGTAGCAATCAGCCCCAGCATTTT	CASSSYGTDGGSNQPQHF
TRBD1	TRBV19	TRBJ1-5	few	TGTGCCAGTAGTATGAAGGCAGGGGGTCAGCCCCAGCATTTT	CASSMKAGGQPQHF
NA	TRBV28	TRBJ1-2	NA	TGTGCCAGCAGCCTATCGGGATGGGACTATGGCTACACCTTC	CASSLSGWDYGYTF
NA	TRBV27	TRBJ2-5	NA	TGTGCCAGCAGTTCGACAGCTTTCGAGACCCAGTACTTC	CASSSTAFETQYF
TRBD2	TRBV27	TRBJ2-7	NA	TGTGCCAGCAGCCCATCACTAGCGGCAAGCTCCTACGAGCAGTACTTC	CASSPSLAASSYEQYF
NA	TRBV7-9	TRBJ2-5	NA	TGTGCCAGCAGCTTAGGGGTCTTGGGAGAGACCCAGTACTTC	CASSLGVLGETQYF
NA	TRBV5-1	TRBJ1-2	NA	TGCGCCAGCAGGCAGGTCCAGGGTGACTATGGCTACACCTTC	CASRQVQGDYGYTF
NA	TRBV14	TRBJ2-1	NA	TGTGCCAGCAGCCAAGATCCCCGGGGCCCCTACAATGAGCAGTTCTTC	CASSQDPRGPYNEQFF
NA	TRBV30	TRBJ1-5	NA	TGTGCCTGGAGTTGGGCGGGCGGTCAGCCCCAGCATTTT	CAWSWAGGQPQHF
NA	TRBV7-9	TRBJ2-5	NA	TGTGCCAGCAGCCGTTTATTCCCAGGGGATGGTTATAGGGAGACCCAGTACTTC	CASSRLFPGDGYRETQYF
NA	TRBV27	TRBJ2-4	NA	TGTGCCAGCAGTTCAGGTCCCGGAGCCAAAAACATTCAGTACTTC	CASSSGPGAKNIQYF
NA	TRBV7-9	TRBJ2-7	NA	TGTGCCAGCAGCTTACACTCTGCCCCCGAGCAGTACTTC	CASSLHSAPEQYF
TRBD1	TRBV28	TRBJ2-2	NA	TGTGCCAGCAGTATTACAGGGGGGCCGGCCGGGGAGCTGTTTTTT	CASSITGGPAGELFF
TRBD1	TRBV4-2	TRBJ1-1	NA	TGTGCCAGCAACAGACAGGGGGCTAGCACTGAAGCTTTCTTT	CASNRQGASTEAFF
NA	TRBV5-6	TRBJ2-5	NA	TGTGCCAGCAGCTTGAGGGCCAGGCAAGAGACCCAGTACTTC	CASSLRARQETQYF
NA	TRBV19	TRBJ2-3	NA	TGTGCCAGTAGTATCGTCAGATCTAGCACAGATACGCAGTATTTT	CASSIVRSSTDTQYF
TRBD1	TRBV5-6	TRBJ1-1	NA	TGTGCCAGCAGCCCAACCGGGACAGGGAGCCTGAACACTGAAGCTTTCTTT	CASSPTGTGSLNTEAFF
NA	TRBV28	TRBJ1-3	NA	TGTGCCAGCAGTTTCGTGGGGGGACACTCTGGAAACACCATATATTTT	CASSFVGGHSGNTIYF
TRBD1	TRBV29-1	TRBJ1-3	NA	TGCAGCGTTGCTCGGACAGGGAGCAACTTTCGAAACACCATATATTTT	CSVARTGSNFRNTIYF